The T cell receptor (beta chain) under discussion was sequenced for a study of identical twins. In the case of this clonotype: Antigen specificity is unknown.

Whole-study findings and limits: Out-of-frame alpha sequences shared between twins exhibited an excess of low generation probability. Among beta out-of-frame sequences, excess sharing between twins appeared weaker.

A single record per CDR3 protein comes from TCRdb applying MiXCR to the 5' RACE reads. The data hold 1,800,000 or so distinct CDR3 sequences, with about 31% observed a single time. V shed 4 bases and J shed 0 bases, with 11 bases lying between them. Germline CDR1 reads SEHNR; CDR2 reads FQNEAQ (reference sequence). This CDR3 comprises 15 residues. The J gene is TRBJ2-3, the V gene TRBV7-9, with no clear D. This TCR derives from a newborn girl in good health. The sequenced sample consisted of cord blood. DNA of the CDR3: TGTGCCAGCAGCTCCGGACGGATGAGCACAGATACGCAGTATTTT. It yields the protein CASSSGRMSTDTQYF.